The 24 T cell receptor beta chains below all came from one sample that was sequenced in a study of CD8+CD57+ T cells in acquired aplastic anemia. The template for TCR beta VDJ and CDR3 sequence profiling was genomic DNA. TCRdb reprocessed the reads with MiXCR, giving one entry per CDR3 protein. The sample carries roughly 130,000 distinct CDR3 sequences, 40% to 60% recorded once. Sequenced sample: sorted CD4+, CD8+, or CD8+CD57+ T cells (not recorded which) from PBMCs. The receptors derive from a human donor in good health, serving as a control.

The rearrangement uses TRBV25-1 and TRBJ2-7; D possibly corresponds to TRBD1 (6 bases). CDR3 size: 13 residues. V lost 8 bases to trimming and J lost 2 bases, with 13 bases between them. The V gene's germline CDR1 is MGHDK and CDR2 SYGVNS. CDR3 in DNA: TGTGCCAGCGGGGTGACAGGCCCCTACGAGCAGTACTTC. Translating it yields CASGVTGPYEQYF.

This clonotype occurred once. This chain joins TRBV11-2 and TRBJ2-2; 12 bases are a match to TRBD2. J gave up 4 bases and V 6 bases, and 6 bases lay outside the gene matches. CDR3 length equals 16 residues. Per germline, CDR1 SGHAT and CDR2 FQNNGV. CDR3 sequence: CASRPQGLAGTGELFF. As DNA, the CDR3 is TGTGCCAGCAGGCCACAGGGACTAGCGGGCACCGGGGAGCTGTTTTTT.

The gene calls are TRBV9 and TRBJ2-7; maybe TRBD2 (6 bases). The V end lost 4 bases, the J end lost 5 bases, and 16 bases lay between the germline ends. The CDR3 has 14 amino acids. The V gene's germline CDR1 is SGDLS and CDR2 YYNGEE. The CDR3 DNA is TGTGCCAGCAGCCAAGTTACGGGAGAGAACGAGCAGTACTTC. This gives the protein CASSQVTGENEQYF.

The V and J genes are TRBV20-1 and TRBJ2-5; 14 bases map to TRBD2. The V gene end was trimmed by 3 bases and the J gene end by 5 bases; junction bases not matched to a gene: 2. CDR3 length: 14 amino acids. Looked up from germline, CDR1 is DFQATT and CDR2 is SNEGSKA (reference sequence). DNA for the CDR3: TGCAGTGCTAGGGGACTAGCGGGAGTGGAGACCCAGTACTTC. Translation gives CSARGLAGVETQYF.

The chain uses TRBV24-1 and TRBJ1-2; a weak D match, TRBD1 (5 bases). Trimming cost V 4 bases and J 8 bases, with 19 bases left between them. CDR1 is KGHDR and CDR2 is SFDVKD in the germline V gene. The CDR3 runs to 15 residues. This CDR3 reads CATSDRASGGEGYTF. CDR3 nucleotide sequence: TGTGCCACCAGTGACCGAGCTAGCGGGGGGGAGGGCTACACCTTC.

This clonotype was observed at least ten times. This chain links TRBV7-2 with TRBJ2-7; possibly TRBD1 or TRBD2 for D (6 bases each). Trimming left V 1 base short and J 6 bases short, with 10 bases between. Per germline, CDR1 SGHTA and CDR2 FQGNSA. CDR3 length: 13 amino acids. In nucleotides, the CDR3 is TGTGCCAGCAGCTTAGTACAGGGAGGCGAGCAGTACTTC. It is translated as CASSLVQGGEQYF.

This clonotype has just one count. The chain employs TRBV20-1 and TRBJ2-7, with D perhaps TRBD1 (5 bases). CDR3 length: 14 amino acids. The germline V gene encodes CDR1 DFQATT and CDR2 SNEGSKA (reference sequence). The germline V and J ends were trimmed by 3 bases and 3 bases, with 15 bases remaining between them. In DNA form, the CDR3 reads TGCAGTGCTAGTACCCTCCTGCAGGGCTACGAGCAGTACTTC. Its translation is CSASTLLQGYEQYF.

The V and J genes are TRBV5-1 and TRBJ1-2; possibly TRBD1 for D (5 bases). The V end lost 5 bases, the J end lost 6 bases, and 11 bases lay between the germline ends. Per the germline V gene, CDR1 is SGHRS and CDR2 is YFSETQ. The CDR3 totals 12 residues. The CDR3, as DNA: TGCGCCAGCAGACGGGGGTGGGATGGCTACACCTTC. It encodes CASRRGWDGYTF.

This clonotype is categorized as medium-sized (0.01 to 0.1%). The V and J genes are TRBV10-3 and TRBJ2-7; 7 bases are a match to TRBD1. CDR1 is ENHRY, CDR2 SYGVKD, per germline. The trim removed 3 bases at V and 2 bases at J, leaving 7 bases unmatched. The CDR3 extends over 15 amino acids. The CDR3 loop reads CAISDKSGGPYEQYF. For the CDR3, the DNA is TGTGCCATCAGTGACAAGTCAGGGGGACCCTACGAGCAGTACTTC.

This clonotype was counted many times. V usage is TRBV30 and J usage is TRBJ1-6, with TRBD1 identical over 9 bases. The J segment lost 6 bases and the V segment lost 4 bases, leaving 13 bases of the junction unmatched. Germline V gene sequence: CDR1 GTSNPN, CDR2 SVGIG (reference sequence). The CDR3 runs to 17 residues. The CDR3 DNA is TGTGCCTGGAACCGGGACAGGGTTCCCTTGGGTAATTCACCCCTCCACTTT. Residues: CAWNRDRVPLGNSPLHF.

Concerning this clonotype: One base away lies a much larger clone, so this may be a sequencing read error. V gene TRBV11-2 combines with J gene TRBJ2-4; perhaps D is TRBD1 or TRBD2 (6 bases each). This CDR3 has 17 amino acids. With 2 bases removed from V and 0 bases from J, the gap between germline ends came to 14 bases. Germline V gives CDR1 SGHAT, CDR2 FQNNGV. This chain's CDR3 is CASSLLSGALAKNIQYF. For the CDR3, the DNA is TGTGCCAGCAGCTTATTGTCGGGGGCATTAGCCAAAAACATTCAGTACTTC.

This clonotype was counted at least ten times. The chain couples TRBV11-3 to TRBJ2-5; 8 nucleotides match TRBD2. Germline CDR1 SGHNT, CDR2 YENEEA. CDR3 length: 17 residues. The J segment lost 6 bases and the V segment lost 4 bases, leaving 16 bases of the junction unmatched. CDR3 in amino acids: CASSSQSTSGPYQTQYF. The CDR3, as DNA: TGTGCCAGCAGCTCACAGTCAACTAGCGGACCATATCAGACCCAGTACTTC.

At least ten counts were recorded for this clonotype. CDR3 nucleotide sequence: TGTGCCAGCAGCTTTAGAAGGGTTGACAATGAGCAGTTCTTC. Translating it yields CASSFRRVDNEQFF. This chain connects TRBV5-5 to TRBJ2-1; D call uncertain. This CDR3 has 14 residues. The V end lost 2 bases, the J end lost 5 bases, and 11 bases lay between the germline ends. Germline lookup yields CDR1 SGHKS and CDR2 YYEKEE (reference sequence).

This clonotype has a count of ten or more. V gene TRBV28 combines with J gene TRBJ2-1, with unresolved D. Germline CDR1 is MDHEN and CDR2 is SYDVKM. Trimming removed 2 bases at V and 7 bases at J, with 12 bases between. The CDR3 is made up of 14 amino acids. This chain's CDR3 is CASSLVGPGNEQFF. CDR3 bases: TGTGCCAGCAGTTTAGTCGGGCCTGGGAATGAGCAGTTCTTC.

The table lists this clonotype with many counts. The CDR3 coding sequence is TGTGCCAGCAGCCAAGATGTGGGGGGGGCAACTGGAAACACCATATATTTT. This translates into CASSQDVGGATGNTIYF. V usage is TRBV4-2 and J usage is TRBJ1-3; D perhaps matches TRBD1 (6 bases). The germline V and J ends were trimmed by 0 bases and 2 bases, with 14 bases remaining between them. The germline CDR1 and CDR2 sequences are LGHNA and YNFKEQ. The CDR3 has 17 residues.

The chain recombines TRBV25-1 with TRBJ1-2; TRBD1 aligns across 7 bases. CDR3 size: 15 residues. Germline CDR1 reads MGHDK; CDR2 reads SYGVNS. V shed 2 bases and J 4 bases; nucleotides not matched to a gene: 7. The CDR3 DNA sequence: TGTGCCAGCAGTGAAGAGGGGGCGTCTGGCTATGGCTACACCTTC. It specifies CASSEEGASGYGYTF.

This clonotype was seen a few times. The chain links TRBV19 to TRBJ1-2, with D hard to call. CDR1 and CDR2 from the germline V gene are LNHDA and SQIVND (reference sequence). The V gene lost 4 bases and the J gene lost 9 bases, with 6 bases spanning the gap. CDR3 length: 10 amino acids. CDR3 sequence (DNA): TGTGCCAGTAGTAGGGTCAGCTACACCTTC. Protein: CASSRVSYTF.

The V call is TRBV2, the J call TRBJ2-5; 12 bases agree with TRBD1. CDR1 and CDR2 (germline): SNHLY, FYNNEI. The trim removed 6 bases at V and 5 bases at J, leaving 7 bases unmatched. The length of the CDR3 is 15 residues. This CDR3 is CASRLGTGGLETQYF. The CDR3 nucleotides read TGTGCCAGCAGACTCGGGACAGGGGGCCTTGAGACCCAGTACTTC.

This clonotype was seen ten or more times. The chain recombines TRBV18 with TRBJ2-7; maybe TRBD2 (6 bases). Trimming stripped 4 bases from V and 6 bases from J, with 16 bases between. Germline V lookup: CDR1 KGHSH, CDR2 LQKENI. The CDR3 extends over 14 amino acids. Here the CDR3 DNA reads TGTGCCAGCTCACGGTCGGAAAGCGGGCGCGAGCAGTACTTC. It codes for CASSRSESGREQYF. Variable domain in full (rest from reference TRBV18 and TRBJ2-7): NAGVMQNPRHLVRRRGQEARLRCSPMKGHSHVYWYRQLPEEGLKFMVYLQKENIIDESGMPKERFSAEFPKEGPSILRIQQVVRGDSAAYFCASSRSESGREQYFGPGTRLTVT.

This clonotype was picked up many times. The chain has TRBV5-8 and TRBJ1-2, with D tentatively TRBD1 (5 bases). The CDR3 has 15 residues. Trimming stripped 0 bases from V and 6 bases from J, with 15 bases between. The germline gives CDR1 SGHTS, CDR2 YDEGEE. The CDR3 spells CASSLAGGGTDGYTF. DNA for the CDR3: TGTGCCAGCAGCTTGGCCGGGGGGGGGACCGATGGCTACACCTTC.

This clonotype was seen at least ten times. The chain has TRBV20-1 and TRBJ1-6; TRBD1 matches 8 bases. Germline CDR1 is DFQATT and CDR2 is SNEGSKA (reference sequence). The CDR3 sequence is 15 residues long. With V trimmed by 5 bases and J by 5 bases, 8 bases remained unmatched. CDR3 amino acids: CSAPRDRRNNSPLHF. Written as DNA, the CDR3 is TGCAGTGCTCCGAGGGACAGGAGAAATAATTCACCCCTCCACTTT.

The chain recombines TRBV14 with TRBJ2-1; 8 bases map to TRBD2. From germline, CDR1 is SGHDN and CDR2 FVKESK. The CDR3 covers 16 residues. The V segment lost 4 bases and the J segment 7 bases; nucleotides outside the gene matches: 12. This chain's CDR3 is CASSPRYLAGRNEQFF. The CDR3 nucleotides are TGTGCCAGCAGCCCACGGTACTTAGCGGGGAGGAATGAGCAGTTCTTC.

The chain links TRBV20-1 to TRBJ1-2, with TRBD1 matching over 9 bases. The trim removed 3 bases at V and 4 bases at J, leaving 9 bases unmatched. Per germline, CDR1 DFQATT and CDR2 SNEGSKA (reference sequence). The CDR3 contains 15 residues. The CDR3 DNA follows: TGCAGTGCTAGGGGGACAGGGCCAGAAGGCTATGGCTACACCTTC. Amino acids: CSARGTGPEGYGYTF.

Worth noting for this clonotype: The conserved closing phenylalanine or tryptophan is absent in this CDR3, likely reflecting a read error. The DNA is omitted, as the CDR3 cannot be located on it reliably, and the CDR3 follows TCRdb's listing. The CDR3 is CSARDLVGRRPIH. The chain employs TRBV20-1 and TRBJ2-5. Termini included, the CDR3 measures 13 amino acids. Germline CDR1 is DFQATT and CDR2 is SNEGSKA (reference sequence).